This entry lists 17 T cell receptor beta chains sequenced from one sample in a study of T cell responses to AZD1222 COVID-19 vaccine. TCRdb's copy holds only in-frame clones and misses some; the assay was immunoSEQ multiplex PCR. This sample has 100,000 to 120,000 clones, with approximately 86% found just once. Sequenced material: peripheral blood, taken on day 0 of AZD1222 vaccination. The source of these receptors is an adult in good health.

CDR3 residues: CASSPVLAGAGKETQYF. The CDR3 DNA sequence: TGTGCCAGCAGTCCGGTGCTCGCAGGGGCGGGAAAAGAGACCCAGTACTTC. The V and J genes are TRBV6-2 or TRBV6-3 and TRBJ2-5; perhaps D is TRBD1 or TRBD2 (6 bases each). This CDR3 comprises 17 residues. Germline CDR1 MNHEY, CDR2 SVGEGT. V dropped 5 bases and J dropped 3 bases, with 22 bases sitting between them.

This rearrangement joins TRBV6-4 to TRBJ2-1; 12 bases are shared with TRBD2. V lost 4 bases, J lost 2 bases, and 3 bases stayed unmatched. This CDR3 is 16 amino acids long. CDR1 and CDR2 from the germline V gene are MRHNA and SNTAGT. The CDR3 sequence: CASSGLAGATYNEQFF. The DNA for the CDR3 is TGTGCCAGCAGTGGACTAGCGGGGGCCACCTACAATGAGCAGTTCTTC.

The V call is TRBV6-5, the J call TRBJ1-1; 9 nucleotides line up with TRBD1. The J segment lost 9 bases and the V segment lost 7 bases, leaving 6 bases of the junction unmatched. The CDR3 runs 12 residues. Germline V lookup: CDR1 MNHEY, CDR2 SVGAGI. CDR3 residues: CASKNRGRKAFF. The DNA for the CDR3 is TGTGCCAGCAAGAACAGGGGGCGTAAAGCTTTCTTT.

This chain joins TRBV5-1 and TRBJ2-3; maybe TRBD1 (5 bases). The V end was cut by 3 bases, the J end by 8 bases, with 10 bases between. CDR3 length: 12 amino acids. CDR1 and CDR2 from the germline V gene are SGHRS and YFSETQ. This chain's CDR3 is CASSSNRGTQYF. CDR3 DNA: TGCGCCAGCAGCTCGAATAGGGGTACGCAGTATTTT.

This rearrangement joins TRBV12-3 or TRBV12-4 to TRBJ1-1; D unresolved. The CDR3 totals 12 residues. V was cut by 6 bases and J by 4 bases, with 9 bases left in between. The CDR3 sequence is CASSTEATEAFF. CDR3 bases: TGTGCCAGCAGCACAGAGGCCACTGAAGCTTTCTTT.

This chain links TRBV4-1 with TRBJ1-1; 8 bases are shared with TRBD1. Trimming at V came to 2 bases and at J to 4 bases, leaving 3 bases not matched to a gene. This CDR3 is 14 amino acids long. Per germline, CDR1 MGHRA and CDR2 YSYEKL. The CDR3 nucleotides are TGCGCCAGCAGCCAAATCACAGGGGGCACTGAAGCTTTCTTT. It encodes CASSQITGGTEAFF.

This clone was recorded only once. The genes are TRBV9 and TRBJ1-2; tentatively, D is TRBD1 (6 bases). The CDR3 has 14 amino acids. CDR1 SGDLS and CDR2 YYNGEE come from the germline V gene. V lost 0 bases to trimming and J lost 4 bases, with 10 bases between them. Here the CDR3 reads CASSVGGGPYGYTF. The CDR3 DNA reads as TGTGCCAGCAGCGTAGGTGGGGGGCCCTATGGCTACACCTTC.

CDR3 nucleotide sequence: TGTGCCAGCAGTGAATTCGGGTCTTGGAACAATGAGCAGTTCTTC. This translates into CASSEFGSWNNEQFF. The chain is built from TRBV6-1 and TRBJ2-1; D not certain. Germline V gene sequence: CDR1 MNHNS, CDR2 SASEGT. V dropped 2 bases and J dropped 5 bases, with 13 bases sitting between them. This CDR3 is 15 amino acids long.

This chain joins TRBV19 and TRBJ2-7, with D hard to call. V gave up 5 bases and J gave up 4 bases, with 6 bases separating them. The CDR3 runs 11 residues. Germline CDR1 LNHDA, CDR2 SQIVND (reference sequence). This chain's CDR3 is CASSVDYEQYF. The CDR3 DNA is TGTGCCAGTAGTGTGGATTACGAGCAGTACTTC.

CDR3 region: CASSLESRTEAFF. DNA of the CDR3: TGTGCCAGCAGCTTAGAATCACGAACTGAAGCTTTCTTT. The chain links TRBV11-2 to TRBJ1-1; D not certain. Trimming took 0 bases from V and 5 from J, leaving 7 bases between them. The germline CDR1 and CDR2 sequences are SGHAT and FQNNGV. The CDR3 runs 13 residues. The complete variable domain, with remaining parts taken from reference TRBV11-2 and TRBJ1-1, reads EAGVAQSPRYKIIEKRQSVAFWCNPISGHATLYWYQQILGQGPKLLIQFQNNGVVDDSQLPKDRFSAERLKGVDSTLKIQPAKLEDSAVYLCASSLESRTEAFFGQGTRLTVV.

CDR3 sequence reads: CAISEADRANQPQHF. The CDR3 DNA follows: TGTGCCATCAGTGAGGCGGACAGGGCAAATCAGCCCCAGCATTTT. V and J are TRBV10-3 and TRBJ1-5; 8 positions match TRBD1. The CDR3 runs to 15 residues. V lost 2 bases to trimming and J lost 4 bases; unmatched junction nucleotides: 4. The germline V gene has CDR1 ENHRY and CDR2 SYGVKD.

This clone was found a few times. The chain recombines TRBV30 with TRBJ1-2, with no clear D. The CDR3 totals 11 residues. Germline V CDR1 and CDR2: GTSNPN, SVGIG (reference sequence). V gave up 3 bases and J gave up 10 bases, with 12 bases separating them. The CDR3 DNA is TGTGCCTGGAGGGCATCAAGAGTCTACACCTTC. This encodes CAWRASRVYTF.

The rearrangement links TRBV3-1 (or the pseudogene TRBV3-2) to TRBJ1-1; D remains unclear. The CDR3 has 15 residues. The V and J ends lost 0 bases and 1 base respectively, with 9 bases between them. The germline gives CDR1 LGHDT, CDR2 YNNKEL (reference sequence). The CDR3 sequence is CASSQDTISNTEAFF. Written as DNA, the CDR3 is TGTGCCAGCAGCCAAGACACAATTTCGAACACTGAAGCTTTCTTT.

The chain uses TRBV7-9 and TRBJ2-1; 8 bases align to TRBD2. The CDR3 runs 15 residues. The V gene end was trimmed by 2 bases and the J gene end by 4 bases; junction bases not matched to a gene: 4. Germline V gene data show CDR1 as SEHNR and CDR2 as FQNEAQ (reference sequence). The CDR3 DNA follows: TGTGCCAGCAGCTTACAAGCGGGGGCTTACAATGAGCAGTTCTTC. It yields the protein CASSLQAGAYNEQFF.

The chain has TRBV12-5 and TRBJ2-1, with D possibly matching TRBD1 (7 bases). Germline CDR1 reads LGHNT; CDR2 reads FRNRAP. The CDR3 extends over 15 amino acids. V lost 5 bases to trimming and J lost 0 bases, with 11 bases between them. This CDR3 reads CASGLQGGSYNEQFF. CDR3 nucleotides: TGTGCTAGTGGTCTCCAGGGGGGCTCCTACAATGAGCAGTTCTTC.

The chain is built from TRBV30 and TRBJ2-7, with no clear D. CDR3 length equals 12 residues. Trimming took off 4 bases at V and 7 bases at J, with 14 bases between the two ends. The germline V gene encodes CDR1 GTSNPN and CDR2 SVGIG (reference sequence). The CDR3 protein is CAWKGPTREQYF. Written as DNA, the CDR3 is TGTGCCTGGAAGGGCCCCACGCGGGAGCAGTACTTC.

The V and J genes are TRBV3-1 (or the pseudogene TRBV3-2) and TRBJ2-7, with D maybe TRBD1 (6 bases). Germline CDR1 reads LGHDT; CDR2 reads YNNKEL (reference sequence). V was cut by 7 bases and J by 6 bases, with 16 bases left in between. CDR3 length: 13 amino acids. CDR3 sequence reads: CASTGPTGSEQYF. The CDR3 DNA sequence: TGTGCCAGCACCGGACCGACAGGCTCCGAGCAGTACTTC.